Presented here are 2 T cell receptor beta chains from one specimen sequenced in a study of blood T cell repertoires in COVID-19. Assay: immunoSEQ multiplex PCR; the TCRdb copy retains only in-frame clones and omits some. The sample carries roughly 250,000 clones, approximately 90% recorded once. Sequencing was done on a sample of peripheral blood. These TCRs come from a woman aged 40 to 50 who had recovered from COVID-19.

J is TRBJ1-2 and V is TRBV27; TRBD1 aligns across 9 bases. This CDR3 has 14 amino acids. Trimming took 2 bases from V and 13 from J; bases not matched to a gene: 11. CDR1 and CDR2 (germline): MNHEY, SMNVEV (reference sequence). The CDR3 coding sequence is TGTGCCAGCAGTTTAGGGGGGACAGGGCGGTCGGTCACCTTC. This translates into CASSLGGTGRSVTF.

V and J are TRBV20-1 and TRBJ2-3; 12 nucleotides line up with TRBD2. The germline V gene encodes CDR1 DFQATT and CDR2 SNEGSKA (reference sequence). The CDR3 length is 17 residues. V gave up 3 bases and J gave up 0 bases; unmatched junction bases: 7. CDR3 sequence: CSASWASGRGSTDTQYF. CDR3 nucleotides: TGCAGTGCTAGTTGGGCTAGCGGGAGGGGGAGCACAGATACGCAGTATTTT.